This TCR beta chain was recorded in a study of T-cell memory formation after mild COVID-19. Overall study results and limits: Researchers found some responding clones in pre-infection memory, a sign that cross-reactive memory joined.

About this clonotype itself: Its specificity is not known.

A single record per CDR3 protein comes from TCRdb applying MiXCR to the 5' RACE reads. This repertoire shows some 440,000 distinct CDR3 sequences, roughly 25% found once; its top ten account for 12%. This TCR was sampled from an adult woman who had mild COVID-19 (a few samples of this study predate the infection). Cell type and time point are not known. The sequencing input was PBMCs or a T cell subset sorted from them (not recorded which).

The CDR3 spells CAIGQVSYEQYF. In DNA form, the CDR3 reads TGTGCCATCGGACAGGTCTCCTACGAGCAGTACTTC. The chain employs TRBV10-3 and TRBJ2-7, with TRBD1 matching 7 bases. This CDR3 spans 12 amino acids. V trimming: 8 bases; J trimming: 0 bases; junction bases outside the gene matches: 1. Per germline, CDR1 ENHRY and CDR2 SYGVKD.